This TCR beta chain was identified during a study of sequential checkpoint blockade in melanoma. In its sample, this clone was seen many times. The assay was immunoSEQ multiplex PCR, and TCRdb's table has in-frame clones only and misses some. Here the sample spans fewer than 6,500 clones, more than 25% being singletons. Treatment noted: randomized to nivolumab then ipilimumab (arm A) or the reverse (arm B). The material was tumor tissue (inferred from file names), obtained from a patient given nivolumab and ipilimumab in sequence. This TCR was sampled from a human donor with melanoma.

The CDR3: CASSFGGTGGYGYTF. The CDR3 DNA is TGCGCCAGCAGCTTTGGTGGGACAGGGGGGTATGGCTACACCTTC. The chain carries TRBV23-1 and TRBJ1-2, with 11 bases that match TRBD1. TRBV23-1 counts as an open reading frame of uncertain function. This CDR3 spans 15 amino acids. J lost 5 bases, V lost 6 bases, and 8 bases had no gene match.